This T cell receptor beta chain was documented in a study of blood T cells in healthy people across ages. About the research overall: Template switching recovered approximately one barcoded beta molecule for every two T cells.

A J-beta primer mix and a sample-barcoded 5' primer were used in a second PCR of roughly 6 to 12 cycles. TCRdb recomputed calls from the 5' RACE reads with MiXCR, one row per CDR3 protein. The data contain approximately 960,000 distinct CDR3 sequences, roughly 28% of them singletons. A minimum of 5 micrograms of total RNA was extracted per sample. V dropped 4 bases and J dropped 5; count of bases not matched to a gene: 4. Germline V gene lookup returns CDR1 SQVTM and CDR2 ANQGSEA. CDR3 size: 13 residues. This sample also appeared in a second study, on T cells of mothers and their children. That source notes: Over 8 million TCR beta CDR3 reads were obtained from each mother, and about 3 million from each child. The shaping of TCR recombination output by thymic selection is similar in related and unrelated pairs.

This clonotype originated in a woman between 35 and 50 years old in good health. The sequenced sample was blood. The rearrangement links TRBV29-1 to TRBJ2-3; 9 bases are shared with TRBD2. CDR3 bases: TGCAGCGTTGGGGGCGGGGGGGTAGATACGCAGTATTTT. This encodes CSVGGGGVDTQYF.